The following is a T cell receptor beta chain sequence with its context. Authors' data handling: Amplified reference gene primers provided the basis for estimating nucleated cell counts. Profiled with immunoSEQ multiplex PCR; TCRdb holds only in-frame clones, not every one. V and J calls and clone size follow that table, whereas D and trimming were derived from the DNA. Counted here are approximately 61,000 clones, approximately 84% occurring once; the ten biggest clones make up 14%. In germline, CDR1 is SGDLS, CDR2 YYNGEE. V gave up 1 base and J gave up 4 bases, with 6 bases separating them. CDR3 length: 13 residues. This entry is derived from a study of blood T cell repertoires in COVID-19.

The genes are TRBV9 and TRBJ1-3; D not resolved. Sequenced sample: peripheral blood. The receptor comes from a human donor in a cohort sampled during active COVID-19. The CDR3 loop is CASSVSQGNTIYF. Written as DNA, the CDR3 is TGTGCCAGCAGCGTAAGTCAGGGAAACACCATATATTTT.